The rows below give T cell receptor beta chains drawn from one sample of a study of T cell repertoires in cytomegalovirus infection. These receptors have no known antigen. Each CDR3 protein is one row after TCRdb ran MiXCR on the reads. The sample consists of about 110,000 distinct CDR3 sequences, around 30% of them appearing once. The sample consisted of CD8+ T cells from cultured PBMCs, taken from culture after CMV antigen stimulation. The receptors were sampled from a human donor in good health (CMV status not recorded). Some clones in this sample may be carry-over from other donors' samples. Both conserved end residues are part of each CDR3. D genes are given only for firm matches. Clone size, where shown, is once, few, many, or a class for clones that have expanded.

v_call: TRBV6-8
d_call: -
clone_size: -
j_call: TRBJ2-7
cdr3_aa: CASGLGPPVREQYF
cdr3_nt: TGTGCCAGCGGGTTAGGACCGCCGGTGAGGGAGCAGTACTTC

v_call: TRBV2
d_call: TRBD1
clone_size: -
j_call: TRBJ2-1
cdr3_aa: CASSEYGTGDKQFF
cdr3_nt: TGTGCCAGCAGTGAATACGGGACAGGGGATAAGCAGTTCTTC

v_call: TRBV15
d_call: TRBD2
clone_size: few
j_call: TRBJ2-1
cdr3_aa: CATSTGAGGSITEQFF
cdr3_nt: TGTGCCACCAGCACAGGAGCGGGGGGTTCGATTACCGAGCAGTTCTTC

v_call: TRBV7-8
d_call: TRBD2
clone_size: many
j_call: TRBJ2-5
cdr3_aa: CASSPPGDSGGETQYF
cdr3_nt: TGTGCCAGCAGCCCCCCAGGGGATAGCGGGGGGGAGACCCAGTACTTC

v_call: TRBV7-9
d_call: -
clone_size: many
j_call: TRBJ1-1
cdr3_aa: CASSLGGGGNTEAFF
cdr3_nt: TGTGCCAGCAGCCTGGGTGGGGGAGGGAACACTGAAGCTTTCTTT

v_call: TRBV7-3
d_call: -
clone_size: many
j_call: TRBJ2-3
cdr3_aa: CASSSIGPADTQYF
cdr3_nt: TGTGCCAGCAGCTCCATCGGCCCGGCAGATACGCAGTATTTT

v_call: TRBV5-5
d_call: -
clone_size: -
j_call: TRBJ2-5
cdr3_aa: CASSLDLGNQETQYF
cdr3_nt: TGTGCCAGCAGCTTGGATTTGGGTAATCAAGAGACCCAGTACTTC

v_call: TRBV28
d_call: -
clone_size: few
j_call: TRBJ2-3
cdr3_aa: CASSLLGSTDTQYF
cdr3_nt: TGTGCCAGCAGTTTATTGGGCAGCACAGATACGCAGTATTTT

v_call: TRBV7-6
d_call: TRBD1
clone_size: few
j_call: TRBJ1-5
cdr3_aa: CASSPGTGWIQPQHF
cdr3_nt: TGTGCCAGCAGCCCCGGGACAGGGTGGATTCAGCCCCAGCATTTT

v_call: TRBV7-8
d_call: TRBD1
clone_size: many
j_call: TRBJ1-2
cdr3_aa: CASSLGTAQWAYGYTF
cdr3_nt: TGTGCCAGCAGCTTGGGGACAGCCCAATGGGCTTATGGCTACACCTTC

v_call: TRBV7-4
d_call: -
clone_size: -
j_call: TRBJ2-1
cdr3_aa: CASSPARYNEQFF
cdr3_nt: TGTGCCAGCAGTCCCGCCAGATACAATGAGCAGTTCTTC

v_call: TRBV24-1
d_call: -
clone_size: many
j_call: TRBJ2-1
cdr3_aa: CATSEKGSEQFF
cdr3_nt: TGTGCCACCAGTGAGAAGGGAAGTGAGCAGTTCTTC

v_call: TRBV5-5
d_call: -
clone_size: many
j_call: TRBJ1-1
cdr3_aa: CASSLVQTEAFF
cdr3_nt: TGTGCCAGCAGCTTGGTTCAAACTGAAGCTTTCTTT

v_call: TRBV11-1
d_call: -
clone_size: -
j_call: TRBJ2-2
cdr3_aa: CASSFSQENTGELFF
cdr3_nt: TGTGCCAGCAGCTTCTCGCAGGAAAACACCGGGGAGCTGTTTTTT

v_call: TRBV9
d_call: -
clone_size: -
j_call: TRBJ1-1
cdr3_aa: CASSAGWLNTEAFF
cdr3_nt: TGTGCCAGCAGCGCCGGGTGGCTGAACACTGAAGCTTTCTTT

v_call: TRBV4-1
d_call: -
clone_size: -
j_call: TRBJ2-5
cdr3_aa: CASSQERGGETQYF
cdr3_nt: TGCGCCAGCAGCCAAGAAAGGGGTGGAGAGACCCAGTACTTC

v_call: TRBV12-3/TRBV12-4
d_call: -
clone_size: few
j_call: TRBJ2-1
cdr3_aa: CASSPTSGSSDNNEQFF
cdr3_nt: TGTGCCAGCAGTCCAACCTCCGGGTCTAGCGATAACAATGAGCAGTTCTTC

v_call: TRBV24-1
d_call: -
clone_size: few
j_call: TRBJ2-3
cdr3_aa: CATAPGRTEADTQYF
cdr3_nt: TGTGCCACTGCACCAGGGCGCACAGAGGCAGATACGCAGTATTTT

v_call: TRBV7-9
d_call: TRBD2
clone_size: many
j_call: TRBJ2-1
cdr3_aa: CASSLLTSGAHEQFF
cdr3_nt: TGTGCCAGCAGCCTGCTGACTAGCGGGGCTCATGAGCAGTTCTTC

v_call: TRBV27
d_call: -
clone_size: -
j_call: TRBJ2-4
cdr3_aa: CASSLAVKNIQYF
cdr3_nt: TGTGCCAGCAGTTTAGCAGTCAAAAACATTCAGTACTTC

v_call: TRBV27
d_call: TRBD1
clone_size: -
j_call: TRBJ2-7
cdr3_aa: CASSGPGQGGVFPYEQYF
cdr3_nt: TGTGCCAGCAGTGGACCAGGACAGGGGGGTGTCTTCCCCTACGAGCAGTACTTC